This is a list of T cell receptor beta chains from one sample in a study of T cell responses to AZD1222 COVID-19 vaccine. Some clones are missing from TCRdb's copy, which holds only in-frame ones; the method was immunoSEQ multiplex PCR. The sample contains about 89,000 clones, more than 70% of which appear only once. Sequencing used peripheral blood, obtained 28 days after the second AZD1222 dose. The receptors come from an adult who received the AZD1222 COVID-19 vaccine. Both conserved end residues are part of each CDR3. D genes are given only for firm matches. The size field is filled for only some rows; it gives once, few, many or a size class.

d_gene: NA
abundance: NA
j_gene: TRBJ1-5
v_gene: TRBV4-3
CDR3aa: CASSQALERNQPQHF
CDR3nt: TGCGCCAGCAGCCAAGCGTTGGAGCGCAATCAGCCCCAGCATTTT

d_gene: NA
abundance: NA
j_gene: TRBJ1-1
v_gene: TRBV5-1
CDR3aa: CASSLRPRNTEAFF
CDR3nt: TGCGCCAGCAGCCTCCGACCCCGTAACACTGAAGCTTTCTTT

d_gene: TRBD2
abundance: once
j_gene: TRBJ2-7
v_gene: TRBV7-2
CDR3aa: CASSSPTSGRNEQYF
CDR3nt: TGTGCCAGCAGCTCGCCTACTAGCGGGAGGAACGAGCAGTACTTC

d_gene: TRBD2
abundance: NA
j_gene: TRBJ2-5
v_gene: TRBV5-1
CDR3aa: CASSLTRTSGLRETQYF
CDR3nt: TGCGCCAGCAGCTTGACCCGGACTAGCGGGTTGAGAGAGACCCAGTACTTC

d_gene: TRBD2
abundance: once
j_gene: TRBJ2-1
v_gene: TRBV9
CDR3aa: CASSVGRGRDEQFF
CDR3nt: TGTGCCAGCAGCGTAGGAAGAGGGAGGGATGAGCAGTTCTTC

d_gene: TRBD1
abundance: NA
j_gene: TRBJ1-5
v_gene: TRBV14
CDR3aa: CASSQGQGVNQPQHF
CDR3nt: TGTGCCAGCAGCCAAGGGCAGGGGGTCAATCAGCCCCAGCATTTT

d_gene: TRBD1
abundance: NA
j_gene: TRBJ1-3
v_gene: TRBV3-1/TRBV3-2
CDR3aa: CASSPGQALYTIYF
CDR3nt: TGTGCCAGCAGCCCGGGACAGGCCTTGTACACCATATATTTT

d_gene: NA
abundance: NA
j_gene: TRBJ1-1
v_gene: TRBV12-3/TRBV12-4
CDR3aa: CASRSGSGTEAFF
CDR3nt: TGTGCCAGCAGATCAGGGTCGGGCACTGAAGCTTTCTTT

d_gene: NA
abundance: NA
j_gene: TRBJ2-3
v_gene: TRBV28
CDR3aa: CASSYPGSIRTDTQYF
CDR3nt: TGTGCCAGCAGTTACCCCGGCTCGATCCGCACAGATACGCAGTATTTT

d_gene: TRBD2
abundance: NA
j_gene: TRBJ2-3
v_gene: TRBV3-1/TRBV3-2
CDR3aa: CASSRRTSGRTDTQYF
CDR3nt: TGTGCCAGCAGCCGAAGGACTAGCGGACGCACAGATACGCAGTATTTT

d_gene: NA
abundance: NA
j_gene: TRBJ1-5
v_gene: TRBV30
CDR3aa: CAWSVGEGGGNQPQHF
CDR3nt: TGTGCCTGGAGTGTTGGGGAGGGCGGGGGCAATCAGCCCCAGCATTTT

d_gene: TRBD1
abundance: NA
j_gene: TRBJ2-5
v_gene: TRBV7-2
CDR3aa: CASRAHGLGQGLETQYF
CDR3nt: TGTGCCAGCAGAGCCCACGGCCTAGGACAGGGATTGGAGACCCAGTACTTC

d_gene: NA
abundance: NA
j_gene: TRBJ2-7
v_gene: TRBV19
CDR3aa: CATSRNDEQYF
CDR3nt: TGTGCTACATCTAGGAACGACGAGCAGTACTTC

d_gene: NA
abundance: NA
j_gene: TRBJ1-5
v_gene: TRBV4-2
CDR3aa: CASSQEYGTVMGNQPQHF
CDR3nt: TGTGCCAGCAGCCAAGAGTACGGGACGGTGATGGGGAATCAGCCCCAGCATTTT

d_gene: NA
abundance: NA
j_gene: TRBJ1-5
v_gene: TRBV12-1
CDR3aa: CASTPPGGTYQPQHF
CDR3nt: TGTGCCAGCACCCCTCCCGGGGGGACGTATCAGCCCCAGCATTTT

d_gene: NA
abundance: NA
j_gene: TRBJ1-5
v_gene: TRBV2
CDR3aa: CASKQGTIHSNQPQHF
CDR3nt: TGTGCCAGCAAGCAGGGAACTATACATAGCAATCAGCCCCAGCATTTT

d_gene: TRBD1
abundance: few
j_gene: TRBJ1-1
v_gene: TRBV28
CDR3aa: CASSLPGTGFFF
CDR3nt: TGTGCCAGCAGTCTACCCGGGACAGGGTTTTTCTTT

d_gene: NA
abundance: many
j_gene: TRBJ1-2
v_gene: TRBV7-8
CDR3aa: CASSQAEGAYGYTF
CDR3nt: TGTGCCAGCAGCCAGGCCGAAGGGGCCTATGGCTACACCTTC

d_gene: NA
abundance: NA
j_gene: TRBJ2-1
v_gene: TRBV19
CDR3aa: CASSIDWAEADNEQFF
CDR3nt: TGTGCCAGTAGTATTGATTGGGCTGAGGCGGACAATGAGCAGTTCTTC

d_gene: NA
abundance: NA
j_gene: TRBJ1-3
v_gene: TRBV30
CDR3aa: CAWGSGNTIYF
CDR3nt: TGTGCCTGGGGCTCTGGAAACACCATATATTTT

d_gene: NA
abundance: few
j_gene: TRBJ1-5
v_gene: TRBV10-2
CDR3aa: CASGEYSNQPQHF
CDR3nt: TGCGCCAGCGGAGAATATAGCAATCAGCCCCAGCATTTT

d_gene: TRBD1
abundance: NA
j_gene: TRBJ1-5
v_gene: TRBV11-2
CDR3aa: CASSLGTGAISNQPQHF
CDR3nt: TGTGCCAGCAGCTTGGGGACAGGGGCAATTAGCAATCAGCCCCAGCATTTT

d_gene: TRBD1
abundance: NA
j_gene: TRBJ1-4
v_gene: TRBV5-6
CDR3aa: CASSLGTGERLFF
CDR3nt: TGTGCCAGCAGCTTGGGGACAGGGGAAAGGCTGTTTTTT

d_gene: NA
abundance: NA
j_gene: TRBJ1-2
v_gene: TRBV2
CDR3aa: CASPQGSGYTF
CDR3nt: TGTGCCAGCCCGCAGGGGTCTGGCTACACCTTC

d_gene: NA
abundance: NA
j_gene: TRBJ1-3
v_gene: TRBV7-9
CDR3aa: CASSSVSTRNTIYF
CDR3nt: TGTGCCAGCAGTTCCGTCTCTACCCGAAACACCATATATTTT

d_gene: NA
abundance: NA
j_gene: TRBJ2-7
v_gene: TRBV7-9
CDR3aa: CASSPVAGGSGGYEQYF
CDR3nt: TGTGCCAGCAGCCCCGTGGCAGGTGGGAGTGGGGGGTACGAGCAGTACTTC

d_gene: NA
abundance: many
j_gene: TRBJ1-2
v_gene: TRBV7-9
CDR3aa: CASSSRDFYGYTF
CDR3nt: TGTGCCAGCAGCTCCCGGGACTTCTATGGCTACACCTTC

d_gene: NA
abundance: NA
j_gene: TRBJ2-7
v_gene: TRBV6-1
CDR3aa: CASSDYAGTYEQYF
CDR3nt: TGTGCCAGCAGTGATTACGCAGGGACCTACGAGCAGTACTTC

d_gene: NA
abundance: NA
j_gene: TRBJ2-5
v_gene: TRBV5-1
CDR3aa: CASSLAALETQYF
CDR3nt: TGCGCCAGCAGCTTGGCCGCCTTAGAGACCCAGTACTTC

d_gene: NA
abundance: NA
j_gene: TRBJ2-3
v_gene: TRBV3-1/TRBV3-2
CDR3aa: CASSPRRGGHTDTQYF
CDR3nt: TGTGCCAGCAGCCCCCGAAGGGGAGGTCACACAGATACGCAGTATTTT

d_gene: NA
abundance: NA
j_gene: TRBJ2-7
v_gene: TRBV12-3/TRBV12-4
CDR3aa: CASSLDRNYEQYF
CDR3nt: TGTGCCAGCAGTTTGGACAGAAACTACGAGCAGTACTTC

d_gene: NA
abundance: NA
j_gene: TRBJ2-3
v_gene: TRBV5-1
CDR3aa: CASSPPVADTDTQYF
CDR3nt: TGCGCCAGCAGCCCCCCGGTAGCCGACACAGATACGCAGTATTTT

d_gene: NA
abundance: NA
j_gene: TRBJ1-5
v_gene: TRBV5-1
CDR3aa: CASSLEVGPNQPQHF
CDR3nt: TGCGCCAGCAGCTTGGAAGTAGGACCCAATCAGCCCCAGCATTTT

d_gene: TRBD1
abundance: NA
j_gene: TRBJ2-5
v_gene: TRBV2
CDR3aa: CASRETGGGETQYF
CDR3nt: TGTGCCAGCAGGGAGACAGGGGGCGGCGAGACCCAGTACTTC

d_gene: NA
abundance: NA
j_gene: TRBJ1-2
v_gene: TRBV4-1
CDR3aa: CASSQVVQPHYGYTF
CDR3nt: TGCGCCAGCAGCCAAGTGGTTCAGCCTCACTATGGCTACACCTTC